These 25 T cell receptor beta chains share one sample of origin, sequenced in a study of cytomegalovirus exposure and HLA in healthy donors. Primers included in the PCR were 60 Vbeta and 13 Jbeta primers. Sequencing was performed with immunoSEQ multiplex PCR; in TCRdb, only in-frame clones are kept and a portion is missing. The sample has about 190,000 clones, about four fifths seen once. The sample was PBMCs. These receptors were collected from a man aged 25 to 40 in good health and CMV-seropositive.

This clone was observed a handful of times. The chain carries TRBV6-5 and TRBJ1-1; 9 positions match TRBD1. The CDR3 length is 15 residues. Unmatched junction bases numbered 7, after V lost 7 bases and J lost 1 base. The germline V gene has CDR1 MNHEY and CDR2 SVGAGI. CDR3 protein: CASIYRGLRNTEAFF. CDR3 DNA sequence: TGTGCCAGCATCTACAGGGGGCTTAGGAACACTGAAGCTTTCTTT.

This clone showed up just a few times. In DNA, the CDR3 is TGTGCCAGCAGCTCTCCGGGACAGAGCTCCTACGAGCAGTACTTC. Amino acid sequence: CASSSPGQSSYEQYF. This sequence joins TRBV5-5 and TRBJ2-7, with 7 bases fitting TRBD1. This CDR3 has 15 residues. The germline V gene has CDR1 SGHKS and CDR2 YYEKEE (reference sequence). Trimming at V came to 3 bases and at J to 0 bases, leaving 6 bases not matched to a gene.

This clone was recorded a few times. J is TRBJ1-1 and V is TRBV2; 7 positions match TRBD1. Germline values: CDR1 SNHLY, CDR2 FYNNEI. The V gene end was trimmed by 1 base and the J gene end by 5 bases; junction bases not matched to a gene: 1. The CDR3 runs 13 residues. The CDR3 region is CASSEGRGTEAFF. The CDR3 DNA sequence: TGTGCCAGCAGTGAAGGCAGGGGGACTGAAGCTTTCTTT.

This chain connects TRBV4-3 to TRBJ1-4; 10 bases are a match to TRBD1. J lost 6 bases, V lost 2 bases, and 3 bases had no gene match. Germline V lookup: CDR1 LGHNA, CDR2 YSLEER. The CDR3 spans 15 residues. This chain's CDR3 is CASSQQGTGDEKLFF. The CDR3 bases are TGCGCCAGCAGCCAACAGGGGACAGGGGATGAAAAACTGTTTTTT.

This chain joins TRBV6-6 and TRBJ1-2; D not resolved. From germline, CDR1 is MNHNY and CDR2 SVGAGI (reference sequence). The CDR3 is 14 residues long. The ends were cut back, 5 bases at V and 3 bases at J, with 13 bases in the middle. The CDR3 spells CASSASVADYGYTF. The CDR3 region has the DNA TGTGCCAGCAGTGCGAGTGTGGCGGACTATGGCTACACCTTC.

Written as DNA, the CDR3 is TGTGCCAGCAGCTACACAGGTTCTCCCTACAATGAGCAGTTCTTC. Translating it yields CASSYTGSPYNEQFF. The genes are TRBV7-8 and TRBJ2-1; TRBD1 might be the D (5 bases). Trimming left V 4 bases short and J 2 bases short, with 12 bases between. CDR3 size: 15 residues. Germline-derived CDR1 and CDR2 are SGHVS and FQNEAQ.

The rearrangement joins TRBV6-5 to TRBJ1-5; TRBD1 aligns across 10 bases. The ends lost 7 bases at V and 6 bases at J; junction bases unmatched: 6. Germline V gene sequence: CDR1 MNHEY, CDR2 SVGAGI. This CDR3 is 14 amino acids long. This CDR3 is CASMRDRGVQPQHF. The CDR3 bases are TGTGCCAGCATGCGGGACAGGGGTGTTCAGCCCCAGCATTTT.

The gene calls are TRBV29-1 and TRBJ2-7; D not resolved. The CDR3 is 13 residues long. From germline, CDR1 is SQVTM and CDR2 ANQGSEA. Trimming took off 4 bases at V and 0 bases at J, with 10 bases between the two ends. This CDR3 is CSVAQVYSYEQYF. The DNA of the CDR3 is TGCAGCGTTGCCCAGGTATACTCCTACGAGCAGTACTTC.

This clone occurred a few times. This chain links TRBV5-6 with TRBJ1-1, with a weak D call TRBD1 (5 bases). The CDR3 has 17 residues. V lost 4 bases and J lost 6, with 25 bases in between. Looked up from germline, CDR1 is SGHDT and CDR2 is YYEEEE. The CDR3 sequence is CASSREGRVVRRAEAFF. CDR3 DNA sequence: TGTGCCAGCAGCAGGGAGGGCAGGGTTGTTAGAAGAGCTGAAGCTTTCTTT.

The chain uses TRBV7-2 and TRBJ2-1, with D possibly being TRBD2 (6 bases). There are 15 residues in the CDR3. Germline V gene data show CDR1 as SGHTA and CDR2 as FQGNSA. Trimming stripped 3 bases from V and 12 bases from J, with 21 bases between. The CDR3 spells CASSFGGTSNLGQFF. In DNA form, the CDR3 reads TGTGCCAGCAGCTTTGGCGGGACTTCAAACCTGGGGCAGTTCTTC.

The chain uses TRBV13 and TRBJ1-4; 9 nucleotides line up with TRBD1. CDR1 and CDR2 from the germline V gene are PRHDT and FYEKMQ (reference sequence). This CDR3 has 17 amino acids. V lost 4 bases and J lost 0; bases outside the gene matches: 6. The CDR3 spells CASSSSQGATTNEKLFF. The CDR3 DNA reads TGTGCCAGCAGCTCGTCACAGGGGGCGACAACTAATGAAAAACTGTTTTTT.

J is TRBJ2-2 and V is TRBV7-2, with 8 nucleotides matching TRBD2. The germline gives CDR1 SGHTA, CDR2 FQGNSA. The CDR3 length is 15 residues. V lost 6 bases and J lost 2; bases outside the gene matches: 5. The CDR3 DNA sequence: TGTGCCAGCAGGCCGCGGGGGGCCAACACCGGGGAGCTGTTTTTT. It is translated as CASRPRGANTGELFF.

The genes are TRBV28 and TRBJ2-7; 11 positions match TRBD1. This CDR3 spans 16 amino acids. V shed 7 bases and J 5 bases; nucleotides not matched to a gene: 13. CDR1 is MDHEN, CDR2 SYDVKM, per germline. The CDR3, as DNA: TGTGCCAGCAATCGGGGACAGGGGGGTTACAGGCACGAGCAGTACTTC. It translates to CASNRGQGGYRHEQYF.

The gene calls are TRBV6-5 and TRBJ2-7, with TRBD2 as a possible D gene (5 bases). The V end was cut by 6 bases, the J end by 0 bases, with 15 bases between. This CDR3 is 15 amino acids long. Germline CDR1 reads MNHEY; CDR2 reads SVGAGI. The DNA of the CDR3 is TGTGCCAGCAGCGAACCGGCCGGGGACTCCTACGAGCAGTACTTC. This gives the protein CASSEPAGDSYEQYF.

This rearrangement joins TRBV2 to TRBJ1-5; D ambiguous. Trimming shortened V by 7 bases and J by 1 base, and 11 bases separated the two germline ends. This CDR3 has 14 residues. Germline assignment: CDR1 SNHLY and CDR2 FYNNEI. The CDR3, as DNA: TGTGCCAGCAACCCAGGTATAAGCAATCAGCCCCAGCATTTT. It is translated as CASNPGISNQPQHF.

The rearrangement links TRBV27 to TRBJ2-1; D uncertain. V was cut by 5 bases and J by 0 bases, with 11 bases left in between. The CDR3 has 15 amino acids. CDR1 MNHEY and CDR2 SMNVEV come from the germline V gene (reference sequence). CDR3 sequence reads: CASSPTKSSYNEQFF. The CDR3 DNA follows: TGTGCCAGCAGTCCAACCAAGAGCTCCTACAATGAGCAGTTCTTC.

The CDR3 spells CASIQAGDADTQYF. In DNA, the CDR3 is TGTGCCAGTATTCAAGCAGGGGACGCAGATACGCAGTATTTT. The rearrangement joins TRBV19 to TRBJ2-3; D is perhaps TRBD1 (6 bases). This CDR3 is built from 14 residues. Trimming took off 7 bases at V and 4 bases at J, with 15 bases between the two ends. Looked up from germline, CDR1 is LNHDA and CDR2 is SQIVND (reference sequence).

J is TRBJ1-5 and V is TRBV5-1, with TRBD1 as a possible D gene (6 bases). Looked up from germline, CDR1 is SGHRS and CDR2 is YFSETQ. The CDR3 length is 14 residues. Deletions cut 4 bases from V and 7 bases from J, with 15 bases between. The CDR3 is CASSPLGQGQPQHF. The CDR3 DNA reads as TGCGCCAGCAGCCCTCTGGGCCAGGGGCAGCCCCAGCATTTT.

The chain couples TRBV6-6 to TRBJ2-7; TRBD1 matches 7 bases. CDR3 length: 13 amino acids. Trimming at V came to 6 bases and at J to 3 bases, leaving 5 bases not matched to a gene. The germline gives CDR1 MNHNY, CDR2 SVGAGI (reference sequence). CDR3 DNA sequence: TGTGCCAGCAGCCCTGGACAGGTCTACGAGCAGTACTTC. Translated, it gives CASSPGQVYEQYF.

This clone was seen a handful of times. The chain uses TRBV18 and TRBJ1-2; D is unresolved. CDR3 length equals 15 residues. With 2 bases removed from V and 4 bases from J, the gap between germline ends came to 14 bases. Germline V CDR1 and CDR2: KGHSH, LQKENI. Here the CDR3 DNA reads TGTGCCAGCTCACCAAAACTCGAGGCGGGCTATGGCTACACCTTC. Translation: CASSPKLEAGYGYTF.

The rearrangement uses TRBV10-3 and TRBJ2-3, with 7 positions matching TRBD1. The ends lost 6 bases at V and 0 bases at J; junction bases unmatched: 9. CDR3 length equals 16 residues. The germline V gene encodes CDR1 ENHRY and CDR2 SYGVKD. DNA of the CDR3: TGTGCCATCAGGAGGACAGGTAACCCTAGCACAGATACGCAGTATTTT. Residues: CAIRRTGNPSTDTQYF.

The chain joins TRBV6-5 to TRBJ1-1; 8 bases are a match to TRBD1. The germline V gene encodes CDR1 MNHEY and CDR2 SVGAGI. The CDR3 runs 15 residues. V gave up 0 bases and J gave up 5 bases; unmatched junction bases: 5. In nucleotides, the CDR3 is TGTGCCAGCAGTTACTCAGGCAGGGGGCAGACTGAAGCTTTCTTT. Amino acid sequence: CASSYSGRGQTEAFF.

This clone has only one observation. The DNA for the CDR3 is TGCGCCAGCAGCCAAGAGTGGACACAGGGTTCAACTAATGAAAAACTGTTTTTT. Its protein product is CASSQEWTQGSTNEKLFF. The chain carries TRBV4-3 and TRBJ1-4; D may be TRBD1 (6 bases). V was clipped by 0 bases and J by 0 bases, with 14 bases between them. The CDR3 spans 18 residues. Germline values: CDR1 LGHNA, CDR2 YSLEER.

CDR3 nucleotide sequence: TGTGCCAGTAGTTCACGGGGGAGATCGGCCGGGGAGCTGTTTTTT. It yields the protein CASSSRGRSAGELFF. The rearrangement joins TRBV19 to TRBJ2-2, with D perhaps TRBD2 (6 bases). V was clipped by 5 bases and J by 6 bases, with 16 bases between them. CDR1 LNHDA and CDR2 SQIVND come from the germline V gene (reference sequence). The CDR3 runs to 15 residues.

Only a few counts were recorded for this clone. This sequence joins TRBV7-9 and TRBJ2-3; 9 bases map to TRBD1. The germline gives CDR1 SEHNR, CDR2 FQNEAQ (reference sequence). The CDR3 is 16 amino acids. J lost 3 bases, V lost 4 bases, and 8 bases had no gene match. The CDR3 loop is CASSSRDRVRTDTQYF. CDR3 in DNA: TGTGCCAGCAGCTCAAGGGACAGGGTCAGGACAGATACGCAGTATTTT.